A single sample gave rise to the 17 T cell receptor beta chains below, sequenced in a study of T cells in Graves' hyperthyroidism and ophthalmopathy. Amplification yielded TCR beta CDR3 regions, with RNA transcripts as the source. HTBI primers were used for first-round RT-PCR of the TCR CDR3. Each CDR3 protein gets one entry after TCRdb re-called the multiplex PCR reads with MiXCR. The repertoire holds hundreds of thousands of distinct CDR3 sequences, with less than 45% as singletons. The specimen sequenced was peripheral blood or thyroid tissue (not recorded which). These receptors originate from an adult man with Graves' disease, either hyperthyroidism or ophthalmopathy (not recorded which).

This clonotype turned up a few times. The chain links TRBV5-1 to TRBJ2-7; the match to TRBD2 covers 7 bases. Germline values: CDR1 SGHRS, CDR2 YFSETQ. The CDR3 extends over 15 amino acids. V was clipped by 4 bases and J by 2 bases; unmatched bases: 9. The CDR3 loop is CASSLDFAGAYEQYF. Written as DNA, the CDR3 is TGCGCCAGCAGCCTCGACTTTGCGGGGGCCTACGAGCAGTACTTC.

In regard to this clonotype: A much larger clone sits a single nucleotide away, making a read error possible. The rearrangement uses TRBV10-3 and TRBJ1-2; D is ambiguous. Germline V gene data show CDR1 as ENHRY and CDR2 as SYGVKD. The CDR3 loop spans 15 amino acids. Trimming left V 3 bases short and J 3 bases short, with 14 bases between. The CDR3 protein is CAISDQTGRDYGYTF. CDR3 DNA sequence: TGTGCCATCAGTGATCAGACCGGGCGAGACTATGGCTACACCTTC.

V and J are TRBV2 and TRBJ2-5; D is perhaps TRBD2 (7 bases). Trimming removed 6 bases at V and 4 bases at J, with 12 bases between. Germline V gene sequence: CDR1 SNHLY, CDR2 FYNNEI. The CDR3 loop spans 13 amino acids. The CDR3 bases are TGTGCCAGCAGAGGGGGGGCCGGAGAGACCCAGTACTTC. This codes for CASRGGAGETQYF.

In its sample, this clonotype was seen a few times. The chain carries TRBV19 and TRBJ2-5, with 13 nucleotides matching TRBD2. V gave up 4 bases and J gave up 2 bases; unmatched junction bases: 4. The CDR3 consists of 16 residues. Germline V gene lookup returns CDR1 LNHDA and CDR2 SQIVND (reference sequence). CDR3 residues: CASSTRTSGGQETQYF. As DNA, the CDR3 is TGTGCCAGTAGTACCCGGACTAGCGGGGGTCAAGAGACCCAGTACTTC.

The V call is TRBV4-2, the J call TRBJ1-1; 7 bases line up with TRBD1. With 3 bases clipped from V and 5 bases from J, the junction kept 9 bases outside the gene matches. This CDR3 is built from 15 residues. Germline loops: CDR1 LGHNA, CDR2 YNFKEQ. CDR3 region: CASSHVLQGRTEAFF. As DNA, the CDR3 is TGTGCCAGCAGCCACGTTTTACAGGGGAGGACTGAAGCTTTCTTT.

V gene TRBV24-1 combines with J gene TRBJ2-2, with a weak D call TRBD1 (5 bases). The germline V gene encodes CDR1 KGHDR and CDR2 SFDVKD. The V gene lost 4 bases and the J gene lost 1 base, with 9 bases spanning the gap. CDR3 length: 15 amino acids. DNA for the CDR3: TGTGCCACCAGTGACCTACAGGAGAACACCGGGGAGCTGTTTTTT. Protein: CATSDLQENTGELFF.

The gene calls are TRBV7-2 and TRBJ2-7; 7 positions match TRBD1. The CDR3 contains 15 residues. The germline V gene has CDR1 SGHTA and CDR2 FQGNSA. With V trimmed by 1 base and J by 1 base, 4 bases remained unmatched. The DNA of the CDR3 is TGTGCCAGCAGCTTAGGGGTGACAGGGTCCTACGAGCAGTACTTC. It is translated as CASSLGVTGSYEQYF.

This clonotype was seen a handful of times. J is TRBJ2-7 and V is TRBV20-1; D possibly uses TRBD1 or TRBD2 (5 bases each). Germline V gene data show CDR1 as DFQATT and CDR2 as SNEGSKA (reference sequence). The germline V and J ends were trimmed by 1 base and 0 bases, with 10 bases remaining between them. This CDR3 region has 14 residues. The CDR3 reads CSARVGTGSYEQYF. The DNA of the CDR3 is TGCAGTGCTAGAGTTGGGACCGGCTCCTACGAGCAGTACTTC.

In its sample, this clonotype was seen many times. The rearrangement links TRBV20-1 to TRBJ2-7; TRBD1 matches 7 bases. Trimming removed 3 bases from V and 6 bases from J; junction bases left unmatched: 5. CDR1 DFQATT and CDR2 SNEGSKA come from the germline V gene (reference sequence). This CDR3 has 12 amino acids. The CDR3 reads CSARQQGSEQYF. The CDR3 DNA follows: TGCAGTGCTAGGCAACAGGGGAGCGAGCAGTACTTC.

The sample holds many counts of this clonotype. The rearrangement joins TRBV7-9 to TRBJ1-1; no firm D call. The CDR3 contains 12 residues. Looked up from germline, CDR1 is SEHNR and CDR2 is FQNEAQ (reference sequence). Trimming cost V 5 bases and J 0 bases, with 4 bases left between them. The CDR3, as DNA: TGTGCCAGCAGCCCAATGAACACTGAAGCTTTCTTT. Translating it yields CASSPMNTEAFF.

The CDR3 is CATLAGEPQHF. DNA for the CDR3: TGCGCCACGCTAGCGGGAGAGCCCCAGCATTTT. The V and J genes are TRBV10-2 and TRBJ1-5, with D hard to call. CDR3 size: 11 residues. V was pared by 10 bases and J by 8 bases, with 12 bases between. Germline V CDR1 and CDR2: WSHSY, SAAADI.

This clonotype came up once. The chain uses TRBV6-1 and TRBJ1-2, with TRBD1 as a possible D gene (6 bases). Germline CDR1 and CDR2: MNHNS and SASEGT. The CDR3 covers 13 residues. Trimming removed 4 bases from V and 6 bases from J, with 12 bases in between. The CDR3 region has the DNA TGTGCCAGCAGTGTGCTCGGGACAAATGGCTACACCTTC. Its translation is CASSVLGTNGYTF.

The J gene is TRBJ2-7, the V gene TRBV20-1, with D maybe TRBD2 (6 bases). V lost 1 base to trimming and J lost 1 base, with 14 bases between them. Germline V lookup: CDR1 DFQATT, CDR2 SNEGSKA (reference sequence). The CDR3 is 15 residues long. This CDR3 reads CSARVVGGGSYEQYF. The CDR3 coding sequence is TGCAGTGCTAGAGTAGTCGGGGGTGGTTCCTACGAGCAGTACTTC.

Note on this clonotype: Given a much more abundant clone one base away, this may be a read error. The V gene is TRBV7-2, the J gene TRBJ2-7; D possibly corresponds to TRBD2 (6 bases). This CDR3 has 15 residues. The germline V and J ends were trimmed by 5 bases and 2 bases, with 16 bases remaining between them. Germline assignment: CDR1 SGHTA and CDR2 FQGNSA. As DNA, the CDR3 is TGTGCCAGCAGCAAGTCGGGCTTAGCGGCCTACGAGCAGTACTTC. Translating it yields CASSKSGLAAYEQYF.

This clonotype was seen a few times. A much larger clone sits a single nucleotide away, making a read error possible. The rearrangement links TRBV13 to TRBJ1-1, with 7 bases aligning to TRBD1. Germline V gives CDR1 PRHDT, CDR2 FYEKMQ (reference sequence). With V trimmed by 5 bases and J by 1 base, 1 base remained unmatched. This CDR3 spans 13 amino acids. The chain's CDR3 is CASSGQENTEAFF. CDR3 nucleotides: TGTGCCAGCAGCGGACAGGAGAACACTGAAGCTTTCTTT.

This chain uses TRBV5-6 with TRBJ2-5; 10 bases are shared with TRBD2. V lost 3 bases, J lost 5 bases, and 19 bases stayed unmatched. CDR1 SGHDT and CDR2 YYEEEE come from the germline V gene. The CDR3 loop spans 19 amino acids. In DNA, the CDR3 is TGTGCCAGCAGCTACTACCTGCCAGCGGGAGGGTTCACCGGGGAGACCCAGTACTTC. Translation: CASSYYLPAGGFTGETQYF.

The chain's CDR3 is CASSQEGGLYYEQYF. CDR3 DNA: TGTGCCAGCAGCCAAGAAGGGGGCCTCTATTACGAGCAGTACTTC. This chain connects TRBV2 to TRBJ2-7; 7 bases align to TRBD1. With 6 bases clipped from V and 4 bases from J, the junction kept 12 bases outside the gene matches. Germline loops: CDR1 SNHLY, CDR2 FYNNEI. This CDR3 is built from 15 residues.